Below are 32 T cell receptor beta chains sequenced from a single sample in a study of cytomegalovirus exposure and HLA in healthy donors. 13 Jbeta primers and 60 Vbeta primers were used for the PCR. Sequencing used immunoSEQ multiplex PCR; TCRdb keeps in-frame clones, though not all of them. The sample lists about 150,000 clones, 70% to 85% occurring once. The specimen was PBMCs. These receptors all come from a woman aged 25 to 39 in good health and CMV-seropositive.

The sample holds a few counts of this clone. The V and J genes are TRBV11-2 and TRBJ1-2; D is unclear. Germline CDR1 reads SGHAT; CDR2 reads FQNNGV. Trimming took 1 base from V and 0 from J, leaving 9 bases between them. The CDR3 is 15 residues long. CDR3 DNA sequence: TGTGCCAGCAGCTTAGGGCCGGGTTCTAACTATGGCTACACCTTC. Encoded protein: CASSLGPGSNYGYTF.

This chain's CDR3 is CASSFQTGTVNTEAFF. The DNA for the CDR3 is TGTGCCAGCAGCTTCCAGACAGGGACTGTGAACACTGAAGCTTTCTTT. The chain carries TRBV5-4 and TRBJ1-1, with 7 bases fitting TRBD1. This CDR3 is 16 amino acids long. CDR1 and CDR2 from the germline V gene are SGHNT and YYREEE (reference sequence). After removal of 2 bases from V and 0 bases from J, the junction contained 7 bases not matched to a gene. The entire variable domain, with the rest obtained from reference TRBV5-4 and TRBJ1-1, is as follows: ETGVTQSPTHLIKTRGQQVTLRCSSQSGHNTVSWYQQALGQGPQFIFQYYREEENGRGNFPPRFSGLQFPNYSSELNVNALELDDSALYLCASSFQTGTVNTEAFFGQGTRLTVV.

The V and J genes are TRBV27 and TRBJ2-1, with TRBD2 matching over 11 bases. Germline V lookup: CDR1 MNHEY, CDR2 SMNVEV (reference sequence). Trimming at V came to 5 bases and at J to 6 bases, leaving 6 bases not matched to a gene. CDR3 length: 15 residues. As DNA, the CDR3 is TGTGCCAGCAGTAAACTAGCGGGAGTTTTCAATGAGCAGTTCTTC. It is translated as CASSKLAGVFNEQFF.

The V call is TRBV6-5, the J call TRBJ1-2; D is uncertain. The CDR3 runs 13 residues. Germline CDR1 is MNHEY and CDR2 is SVGAGI. Trimming removed 6 bases at V and 10 bases at J, with 18 bases between. The CDR3 DNA reads as TGTGCCAGCAGGACCCTTACCGGGTCTACCTACACCTTC. It translates to CASRTLTGSTYTF.

The chain joins TRBV6-1 to TRBJ1-6, with 8 bases aligning to TRBD1. V shed 1 base and J 7 bases; nucleotides not matched to a gene: 3. CDR1 MNHNS and CDR2 SASEGT come from the germline V gene. CDR3 length: 15 residues. CDR3 bases: TGTGCCAGCAGTGAAGTGGGACAGGCCAATTCACCCCTCCACTTT. This gives the protein CASSEVGQANSPLHF.

In the case of this clone: Other DNA sequences in the sample encode the same CDR3. The chain links TRBV7-2 to TRBJ1-4; D perhaps matches TRBD1 (5 bases). Germline V lookup: CDR1 SGHTA, CDR2 FQGNSA. The CDR3 has 15 residues. Trimming took off 5 bases at V and 8 bases at J, with 18 bases between the two ends. The CDR3 sequence is CASSPGGAGKEKLFF. As DNA, the CDR3 is TGTGCCAGCAGCCCCGGTGGGGCGGGGAAAGAAAAACTGTTTTTT. The whole variable domain, remainder taken from reference TRBV7-2 and TRBJ1-4, is GAGVSQSPSNKVTEKGKDVELRCDPISGHTALYWYRQSLGQGLEFLIYFQGNSAPDKSGLPSDRFSAERTGGSVSTLTIQRTQQEDSAVYLCASSPGGAGKEKLFFGSGTQLSVL.

The chain couples TRBV7-9 to TRBJ2-7, with D tentatively TRBD1 (6 bases). Trimming took off 4 bases at V and 1 base at J, with 8 bases between the two ends. The germline V gene has CDR1 SEHNR and CDR2 FQNEAQ (reference sequence). This CDR3 region has 13 residues. In DNA, the CDR3 is TGTGCCAGCAGCTGGACAGAGTCCTACGAGCAGTACTTC. This translates into CASSWTESYEQYF.

The chain combines TRBV28 with TRBJ1-1; TRBD1 aligns across 10 bases. The CDR3 totals 15 residues. V dropped 6 bases and J dropped 3; count of bases not matched to a gene: 7. Germline CDR1 is MDHEN and CDR2 is SYDVKM. In DNA form, the CDR3 reads TGTGCCAGCAGGGGACAGGGGATCGGGTACACTGAAGCTTTCTTT. Encoded protein: CASRGQGIGYTEAFF.

V is TRBV27 and J is TRBJ1-5; D is perhaps TRBD1 (5 bases). CDR1 MNHEY and CDR2 SMNVEV come from the germline V gene (reference sequence). Trimming pared 6 bases from V and 7 bases from J, leaving 16 bases between. The CDR3 length is 14 residues. CDR3 amino acids: CASRGPGWGQPQHF. In nucleotides, the CDR3 is TGTGCCAGCAGAGGCCCAGGGTGGGGCCAGCCCCAGCATTTT.

The V and J genes are TRBV5-1 and TRBJ1-1; D is possibly TRBD1 (6 bases). The V and J ends lost 5 bases and 2 bases respectively, with 13 bases between them. Per germline, CDR1 SGHRS and CDR2 YFSETQ. The CDR3 runs 14 residues. In DNA, the CDR3 is TGCGCCAGCAGTTCCTTAGGGGGAAACACTGAAGCTTTCTTT. Its protein product is CASSSLGGNTEAFF.

This chain uses TRBV6-1 with TRBJ2-7, with TRBD2 matching over 7 bases. Germline V gene lookup returns CDR1 MNHNS and CDR2 SASEGT. V lost 7 bases and J lost 2; bases outside the gene matches: 8. The CDR3 length is 14 residues. The CDR3: CASIQDLAAYEQYF. The CDR3 bases are TGTGCCAGCATCCAGGACCTAGCGGCCTACGAGCAGTACTTC.

This clone was observed a few times. The CDR3 sequence is CASHGGTGGEQYF. CDR3 DNA sequence: TGTGCCAGCCACGGAGGGACAGGGGGCGAGCAGTACTTC. This sequence joins TRBV18 and TRBJ2-7, with TRBD1 identical over 11 bases. Losses at the gene ends were 8 bases for V and 6 bases for J; bases not matched to a gene: 6. CDR1 is KGHSH and CDR2 is LQKENI in the germline V gene. CDR3 length: 13 amino acids.

V is TRBV27 and J is TRBJ1-2, with TRBD1 matching 10 bases. Per the germline V gene, CDR1 is MNHEY and CDR2 is SMNVEV (reference sequence). CDR3 length: 17 amino acids. Trimming took 4 bases from V and 7 from J; bases not matched to a gene: 15. The CDR3 DNA follows: TGTGCCAGCAGTTCACTTGAACGGACAGGGGGAGGGTCTGGCTACACCTTC. Encoded protein: CASSSLERTGGGSGYTF.

This chain joins TRBV11-2 and TRBJ1-5; TRBD1 agrees at 7 bases. V trimming: 5 bases; J trimming: 5 bases; junction bases outside the gene matches: 9. Germline values: CDR1 SGHAT, CDR2 FQNNGV. The CDR3 runs 15 residues. The CDR3 nucleotides read TGTGCCAGCAGCGTAGGGGGCCGGGCCGATCAGCCCCAGCATTTT. Amino acid sequence: CASSVGGRADQPQHF.

The chain uses TRBV11-2 and TRBJ2-1; D perhaps matches TRBD2 (5 bases). Trimming removed 5 bases at V and 6 bases at J, with 8 bases between. Germline values: CDR1 SGHAT, CDR2 FQNNGV. This CDR3 is 12 amino acids long. This chain's CDR3 is CASSPGLNEQFF. The CDR3, as DNA: TGTGCCAGCAGCCCCGGACTCAATGAGCAGTTCTTC.

The V gene is TRBV19, the J gene TRBJ2-3, with 7 bases that match TRBD2. The V and J ends lost 6 bases and 3 bases, in that order; junction bases with no gene match: 6. Germline V lookup: CDR1 LNHDA, CDR2 SQIVND (reference sequence). The CDR3 totals 14 residues. CDR3 loop: CASSFGTNTDTQYF. The CDR3 bases are TGTGCCAGTAGCTTCGGGACTAATACAGATACGCAGTATTTT. The full variable domain, rest sourced from reference TRBV19 and TRBJ2-3, is DGGITQSPKYLFRKEGQNVTLSCEQNLNHDAMYWYRQDPGQGLRLIYYSQIVNDFQKGDIAEGYSVSREKKESFPLTVTSAQKNPTAFYLCASSFGTNTDTQYFGPGTRLTVL.

The V call is TRBV30, the J call TRBJ1-4, with D possibly being TRBD1 (6 bases). Germline V gene data show CDR1 as GTSNPN and CDR2 as SVGIG (reference sequence). Trimming left V 4 bases short and J 4 bases short, with 10 bases between. The CDR3 covers 13 residues. In DNA, the CDR3 is TGTGCCTGGAAAGGACAGAATAATGAAAAACTGTTTTTT. As protein: CAWKGQNNEKLFF.

The chain combines TRBV28 with TRBJ2-3; 8 bases are a match to TRBD1. Per the germline V gene, CDR1 is MDHEN and CDR2 is SYDVKM. V dropped 5 bases and J dropped 3; count of bases not matched to a gene: 10. This CDR3 is 16 amino acids long. For the CDR3, the DNA is TGTGCCAGCAGTCCAACGCAGGGGGCGGGTACAGATACGCAGTATTTT. This sequence encodes CASSPTQGAGTDTQYF.

V and J are TRBV29-1 and TRBJ2-1, with 9 bases matching TRBD2. Trimming at V came to 3 bases and at J to 5 bases, leaving 8 bases not matched to a gene. CDR3 length: 15 residues. CDR1 and CDR2 from the germline V gene are SQVTM and ANQGSEA. CDR3: CSVEIAGAGNNEQFF. The CDR3 DNA sequence: TGCAGCGTTGAGATAGCGGGAGCGGGGAACAATGAGCAGTTCTTC.

This clone has only a few counts. The chain joins TRBV11-2 to TRBJ1-1; 7 positions match TRBD1. This CDR3 region has 16 residues. With V trimmed by 3 bases and J by 0 bases, 7 bases remained unmatched. Germline CDR1 is SGHAT and CDR2 is FQNNGV. The CDR3 sequence: CASSFQGTAMNTEAFF. The CDR3 coding sequence is TGTGCCAGCAGCTTTCAGGGGACAGCTATGAACACTGAAGCTTTCTTT.

This chain links TRBV27 with TRBJ1-4; a possible D gene is TRBD1 (5 bases). V was clipped by 3 bases and J by 8 bases, with 13 bases between them. The CDR3 is 14 amino acids. CDR1 is MNHEY and CDR2 is SMNVEV in the germline V gene (reference sequence). CDR3 in DNA: TGTGCCAGCAGTTTTCTAGGGGTTGGAGAAAAACTGTTTTTT. This codes for CASSFLGVGEKLFF.

This rearrangement joins TRBV7-6 to TRBJ1-2, with D perhaps matching TRBD1 (5 bases). V lost 2 bases and J lost 5, with 12 bases in between. The length of the CDR3 is 14 residues. Germline CDR1 and CDR2: SGHVS and FNYEAQ. The CDR3 is CASSLQGPDYGYTF. The CDR3, as DNA: TGTGCCAGCAGCTTACAGGGCCCTGATTATGGCTACACCTTC.

The chain is built from TRBV28 and TRBJ2-5; 16 bases agree with TRBD2. Germline V CDR1 and CDR2: MDHEN, SYDVKM. Trimming at V came to 5 bases and at J to 1 base, leaving 7 bases not matched to a gene. This CDR3 has 18 amino acids. CDR3 coding DNA: TGTGCCAGCAGTGAGGGACTAGCGGGAGGGAGGCCCCAAGAGACCCAGTACTTC. It encodes CASSEGLAGGRPQETQYF.

The J gene is TRBJ2-5, the V gene TRBV4-3; 8 bases agree with TRBD2. This CDR3 has 16 residues. V gave up 0 bases and J gave up 2 bases; unmatched junction bases: 5. The germline V gene encodes CDR1 LGHNA and CDR2 YSLEER. The CDR3 protein is CASSQDRREGQETQYF. CDR3 nucleotide sequence: TGCGCCAGCAGCCAAGATCGCCGGGAGGGTCAAGAGACCCAGTACTTC.

The genes are TRBV10-3 and TRBJ1-5; perhaps TRBD1 as D (6 bases). CDR1 is ENHRY and CDR2 is SYGVKD in the germline V gene. The CDR3 runs to 18 residues. Trimming stripped 6 bases from V and 0 bases from J, with 21 bases between. DNA for the CDR3: TGTGCCATCAGGGGGAAGACAGGAAACGAACATAGCAATCAGCCCCAGCATTTT. Translated: CAIRGKTGNEHSNQPQHF.

The chain recombines TRBV7-2 with TRBJ1-1; the D is unclear. CDR1 is SGHTA and CDR2 is FQGNSA in the germline V gene. The CDR3 covers 14 residues. The V end was cut by 9 bases, the J end by 1 base, with 15 bases between. The CDR3 protein is CASAPGGANTEAFF. DNA of the CDR3: TGTGCCAGTGCCCCGGGAGGAGCGAACACTGAAGCTTTCTTT.

This clone was observed a handful of times. The rearrangement joins TRBV11-2 to TRBJ1-1, with D maybe TRBD1 (6 bases). The germline V gene encodes CDR1 SGHAT and CDR2 FQNNGV. The CDR3 runs to 14 residues. V was pared by 5 bases and J by 7 bases, with 17 bases between. The CDR3 sequence: CASSTRTEGVEAFF. DNA for the CDR3: TGTGCCAGCAGCACCCGGACAGAAGGGGTTGAAGCTTTCTTT.

The chain uses TRBV27 and TRBJ2-7, with D uncertain. The V gene lost 4 bases and the J gene lost 7 bases, with 11 bases spanning the gap. This CDR3 is 12 amino acids long. From germline, CDR1 is MNHEY and CDR2 SMNVEV (reference sequence). The CDR3 protein is CASSSVAWEQYF. The CDR3 nucleotides are TGTGCCAGCAGTTCTGTGGCTTGGGAGCAGTACTTC.

This clone occurred once. The chain carries TRBV11-3 and TRBJ2-4, with D possibly TRBD2 on 5 matching bases. This CDR3 is built from 15 residues. The germline V gene has CDR1 SGHNT and CDR2 YENEEA. V was trimmed by 5 bases and J by 5 bases, leaving 16 bases between them. The CDR3 DNA is TGTGCCAGCAGCCCCCTCCGGAGTAGCGAAAACATTCAGTACTTC. This sequence encodes CASSPLRSSENIQYF.

For this clone: Other nucleotide sequences in the sample specify the same CDR3. This chain uses TRBV28 with TRBJ2-3; no firm D call. Germline lookup yields CDR1 MDHEN and CDR2 SYDVKM. V was pared by 3 bases and J by 1 base, with 8 bases between. The CDR3 totals 14 residues. The CDR3 bases are TGTGCCAGCAGTTTCGTGGCGGGCACAGATACGCAGTATTTT. Amino acid sequence: CASSFVAGTDTQYF.

The gene calls are TRBV19 and TRBJ1-5; 7 positions match TRBD1. V shed 2 bases and J 5 bases; nucleotides not matched to a gene: 9. Germline V gene lookup returns CDR1 LNHDA and CDR2 SQIVND (reference sequence). This CDR3 spans 16 amino acids. The CDR3: CASSIKKEQGHQPQHF. DNA of the CDR3: TGTGCCAGTAGTATAAAAAAAGAACAGGGGCATCAGCCCCAGCATTTT.

The chain joins TRBV10-3 to TRBJ1-4, with D possibly TRBD1 on 5 matching bases. The CDR3 is 15 amino acids. Per germline, CDR1 ENHRY and CDR2 SYGVKD. The V gene lost 6 bases and the J gene lost 0 bases, with 11 bases spanning the gap. CDR3 sequence reads: CAISQDTTTNEKLFF. In DNA form, the CDR3 reads TGTGCCATCAGCCAGGACACTACAACTAATGAAAAACTGTTTTTT.